One and the same sample provided the 23 T cell receptor beta chains below, sequenced in a study of metastatic and nonmetastatic thyroid tumors. TCRdb called clones again from the PCR reads with MiXCR. The repertoire includes around 41,000 clones, approximately 3% of them detected once, and roughly 9.1% sits in the top ten. Thyroid surgery was preceded by no treatment in any patient. Sequencing used blood. These receptors were taken from a female donor with papillary thyroid cancer or a benign thyroid nodule (not recorded which). Some clones in this sample may be carry-over from other donors' samples.

This clone was observed many times. V and J are TRBV3-1 and TRBJ2-1; no reliable D call. Trimming took 1 base from V and 6 from J, leaving 7 bases between them. The CDR3 is made up of 13 amino acids. CDR1 is LGHDT, CDR2 YNNKEL, per germline (reference sequence). CDR3 region: CASSQVDPNEQFF. CDR3 nucleotide sequence: TGTGCCAGCAGCCAAGTAGACCCCAATGAGCAGTTCTTC.

This clone was detected a few times. The chain has TRBV24-1 and TRBJ1-5, with TRBD1 as a possible D gene (5 bases). The CDR3 consists of 14 residues. V lost 4 bases to trimming and J lost 7 bases, with 13 bases between them. The V gene's germline CDR1 is KGHDR and CDR2 SFDVKD. CDR3 sequence (DNA): TGTGCCACCAGTGAGGCCAGGGCGAGGCAGCCCCAGCATTTT. Its translation is CATSEARARQPQHF.

This clone has only a few counts. The chain joins TRBV6-5 to TRBJ1-1, with TRBD1 matching 8 bases. CDR3 length: 16 amino acids. The V and J ends lost 2 bases and 1 base, in that order; junction bases with no gene match: 6. CDR1 and CDR2 from the germline V gene are MNHEY and SVGAGI. As DNA, the CDR3 is TGTGCCAGCAGTTACGCGCTGACAGGGGAGAACACTGAAGCTTTCTTT. The encoded protein is CASSYALTGENTEAFF.

This clone was observed many times. Written as DNA, the CDR3 is TGCGCCAGCAGCCATCTAGCGGGTTACAATGAGCAGTTCTTC. Translating it yields CASSHLAGYNEQFF. V usage is TRBV4-1 and J usage is TRBJ2-1; the match to TRBD2 covers 8 bases. This CDR3 spans 14 amino acids. Germline CDR1 and CDR2: MGHRA and YSYEKL. The V segment lost 3 bases and the J segment 4 bases; nucleotides outside the gene matches: 2.

The table lists this clone with many counts. This chain connects TRBV12-5 to TRBJ2-3; TRBD2 matches 11 bases. This CDR3 is built from 17 residues. Germline assignment: CDR1 LGHNT and CDR2 FRNRAP. The trim removed 6 bases at V and 4 bases at J, leaving 12 bases unmatched. This chain's CDR3 is CASGPGGSGRAADTQYF. The DNA for the CDR3 is TGTGCTAGTGGCCCCGGTGGTAGCGGGAGGGCTGCAGATACGCAGTATTTT.

This clone was seen a handful of times. This rearrangement joins TRBV6-1 to TRBJ2-1; D is possibly TRBD1 (5 bases). This CDR3 region has 14 residues. Deletions cut 2 bases from V and 8 bases from J, with 13 bases between. The germline V gene has CDR1 MNHNS and CDR2 SASEGT. The CDR3 region is CASSEPSGLDEQFF. The CDR3 DNA sequence: TGTGCCAGCAGTGAACCCTCAGGGCTCGATGAGCAGTTCTTC.

The chain carries TRBV4-1 and TRBJ1-3; weak D call: TRBD1 (5 bases). Germline values: CDR1 MGHRA, CDR2 YSYEKL. The length of the CDR3 is 15 residues. Trimming took 4 bases from V and 0 from J, leaving 10 bases between them. CDR3 DNA sequence: TGCGCCAGCAGCCCCGCCGGGGGCTCTGGAAACACCATATATTTT. Residues: CASSPAGGSGNTIYF.

This clone has ten or more counts. J is TRBJ2-7 and V is TRBV20-1, with D unclear. Trimming shortened V by 2 bases and J by 6 bases, and 14 bases separated the two germline ends. Germline CDR1 and CDR2: DFQATT and SNEGSKA (reference sequence). This CDR3 comprises 13 residues. DNA of the CDR3: TGCAGTGCTAGATCTAGTGGTTGGCGCGAGCAGTACTTC. Translating it yields CSARSSGWREQYF.

This clone was seen many times. This chain joins TRBV14 and TRBJ1-6; unclear D gene. CDR1 is SGHDN, CDR2 FVKESK, per germline. V lost 1 base, J lost 10 bases, and 8 bases lay in between. The CDR3 covers 13 residues. In DNA form, the CDR3 reads TGTGCCAGCAGCCAAGCATACAAGTCACCCCTCCACTTT. Residues: CASSQAYKSPLHF.

The gene calls are TRBV30 and TRBJ1-2; 7 bases align to TRBD1. This CDR3 region has 14 residues. Germline CDR1 and CDR2: GTSNPN and SVGIG (reference sequence). V lost 0 bases, J lost 4 bases, and 5 bases stayed unmatched. The CDR3 DNA sequence: TGTGCCTGGAGTGTAGGGGGCCGCTCCTATGGCTACACCTTC. Protein sequence: CAWSVGGRSYGYTF.

As to this clone: This may be a read error: a much more frequent sequence differs by one nucleotide. The sample contains more than one DNA sequence encoding this CDR3. The gene calls are TRBV5-6 and TRBJ1-3; a weak D match, TRBD1 (6 bases). The CDR3 has 18 residues. CDR1 SGHDT and CDR2 YYEEEE come from the germline V gene. The CDR3 loop reads CASSLQGQKIYSGNTIYF. The CDR3 DNA reads TGTGCCAGCAGCTTACAAGGACAGAAGATATACTCTGGAAACACCATATATTTC.

This clone was counted ten times or more. The chain carries TRBV9 and TRBJ2-2, with 9 bases identical to TRBD2. CDR3 length equals 17 residues. V dropped 5 bases and J dropped 2; count of bases not matched to a gene: 10. Germline V gene data show CDR1 as SGDLS and CDR2 as YYNGEE. CDR3 sequence (DNA): TGTGCCAGCAGTGGGGGAGGTAGCGGGAGAAACACCGGGGAGCTGTTTTTT. It is translated as CASSGGGSGRNTGELFF.

This clone has ten or more counts. This chain uses TRBV4-1 with TRBJ2-1; tentatively, D is TRBD2 (5 bases). The CDR3 sequence is 17 residues long. Trimming left V 3 bases short and J 4 bases short, with 19 bases between. CDR1 MGHRA and CDR2 YSYEKL come from the germline V gene. CDR3 DNA sequence: TGCGCCAGCAGCCAGACCTTTCTAGCCGTAGGTTACAATGAGCAGTTCTTC. Its translation is CASSQTFLAVGYNEQFF.

This rearrangement joins TRBV6-1 to TRBJ2-1; D uncertain. Trimming pared 3 bases from V and 7 bases from J, leaving 7 bases between. This CDR3 spans 12 amino acids. CDR1 and CDR2 (germline): MNHNS, SASEGT. CDR3 bases: TGTGCCAGCAGTGAGGGTACTAATGAGCAGTTCTTC. Encoded protein: CASSEGTNEQFF.

There are many counts of this clone. The chain uses TRBV20-1 and TRBJ2-2; D remains unclear. V dropped 6 bases and J dropped 1 base, with 12 bases sitting between them. This CDR3 comprises 14 residues. Germline CDR1 and CDR2: DFQATT and SNEGSKA (reference sequence). The CDR3 is CSAGSGGNTGELFF. The CDR3 bases are TGCAGTGCCGGTTCGGGCGGGAACACCGGGGAGCTGTTTTTT.

This clone was seen repeatedly, ten times or more. The gene calls are TRBV30 and TRBJ1-2; the match to TRBD1 covers 12 bases. Germline V CDR1 and CDR2: GTSNPN, SVGIG (reference sequence). The CDR3 sequence is 15 residues long. V shed 4 bases and J 5 bases; nucleotides not matched to a gene: 8. The CDR3 sequence: CAWNTGTGGGYGYTF. The CDR3 DNA sequence: TGTGCCTGGAATACCGGGACAGGGGGCGGTTATGGCTACACCTTC. The variable domain in full, completed from reference TRBV30 and TRBJ1-2, reads SQTIHQWPATLVQPVGSPLSLECTVEGTSNPNLYWYRQAAGRGLQLLFYSVGIGQISSEVPQNLSASRPQDRQFILSSKKLLLSDSGFYLCAWNTGTGGGYGYTFGSGTRLTVV.

This clone was counted at least ten times. V and J are TRBV3-1 and TRBJ1-1, with no clear D. Germline assignment: CDR1 LGHDT and CDR2 YNNKEL (reference sequence). V dropped 1 base and J dropped 2 bases, with 5 bases sitting between them. The CDR3 has 13 residues. The CDR3 loop reads CASSQGQNTEAFF. The CDR3 DNA is TGTGCCAGCAGCCAAGGACAAAACACTGAAGCTTTCTTT.

This clone has ten or more counts. V is TRBV7-9 and J is TRBJ1-2, with D possibly being TRBD1 (6 bases). From germline, CDR1 is SEHNR and CDR2 FQNEAQ (reference sequence). The CDR3 is 15 amino acids. V was pared by 1 base and J by 2 bases, with 11 bases between. In nucleotides, the CDR3 is TGTGCCAGCAGCTTAGGTCGGGGGGCGAACTATGGCTACACCTTC. Its translation: CASSLGRGANYGYTF. Supplemented by reference TRBV7-9 and TRBJ1-2, the full variable domain reads DTGVSQNPRHKITKRGQNVTFRCDPISEHNRLYWYRQTLGQGPEFLTYFQNEAQLEKSRLLSDRFSAERPKGSFSTLEIQRTEQGDSAMYLCASSLGRGANYGYTFGSGTRLTVV.

In its sample, this clone was seen many times. The rearrangement joins TRBV19 to TRBJ2-7; 11 bases align to TRBD1. V shed 5 bases and J 1 base; nucleotides not matched to a gene: 4. Germline lookup yields CDR1 LNHDA and CDR2 SQIVND (reference sequence). This CDR3 has 15 residues. CDR3 sequence reads: CASSGGQGVSYEQYF. Written as DNA, the CDR3 is TGTGCCAGTAGTGGGGGACAGGGGGTATCCTACGAGCAGTACTTC. The variable domain in full, completed from reference TRBV19 and TRBJ2-7, reads DGGITQSPKYLFRKEGQNVTLSCEQNLNHDAMYWYRQDPGQGLRLIYYSQIVNDFQKGDIAEGYSVSREKKESFPLTVTSAQKNPTAFYLCASSGGQGVSYEQYFGPGTRLTVT.

This clone was seen many times. One end of the junction fails to match germline, which may point to a read error. The chain has TRBV19 and TRBJ1-4; D remains ambiguous. This CDR3 is 12 amino acids long. The germline CDR1 and CDR2 sequences are LNHDA and SQIVND (reference sequence). This CDR3 is CASSPGNQKLFF. The CDR3 DNA is TGTGCCAGTAGTCCGGGTAATCAAAAACTGTTTTTT.

This clone is medium-sized within its sample. The V call is TRBV11-3, the J call TRBJ2-2; the D call may be TRBD1 or TRBD2 (5 bases each). The V end lost 8 bases, the J end lost 1 base, and 8 bases lay between the germline ends. Germline loops: CDR1 SGHNT, CDR2 YENEEA. The CDR3 runs to 13 residues. This CDR3 reads CASGTWNTGELFF. The CDR3 bases are TGTGCCAGCGGGACCTGGAACACCGGGGAGCTGTTTTTT.

The sample holds many counts of this clone. The genes are TRBV10-3 and TRBJ2-1; D may be TRBD1 or TRBD2 (5 bases each). CDR1 and CDR2 (germline): ENHRY, SYGVKD. This CDR3 comprises 12 residues. V was pared by 11 bases and J by 6 bases, with 14 bases between. CDR3 in amino acids: CAVGTRVNEQFF. The CDR3 DNA reads TGTGCCGTTGGGACCCGAGTCAATGAGCAGTTCTTC.

This clone was found many times. This rearrangement joins TRBV4-1 to TRBJ1-2; 8 positions match TRBD1. In germline, CDR1 is MGHRA, CDR2 YSYEKL. J lost 7 bases, V lost 0 bases, and 7 bases had no gene match. The CDR3 has 15 residues. CDR3 in amino acids: CASSQDAGGGGGYTF. CDR3 nucleotides: TGCGCCAGCAGCCAAGACGCAGGGGGCGGTGGTGGCTACACCTTC.